What follows are 22 T cell receptor beta chains derived from one specimen sequenced in a study of shared clonotypes between healthy human individuals. Sequencing used immunoSEQ multiplex PCR; TCRdb keeps in-frame clones, though not all of them. The table includes about 490,000 clones, about three quarters detected once. Sequencing was done on a sample of PBMCs. Receptor source: a woman aged 40 to 50 in good health. Some clones in this sample may be carry-over from other donors' samples.

This chain links TRBV7-9 with TRBJ1-2; possibly TRBD1 for D (5 bases). CDR1 and CDR2 from the germline V gene are SEHNR and FQNEAQ (reference sequence). Trimming took 6 bases from V and 4 from J, leaving 12 bases between them. This CDR3 contains 13 residues. This CDR3 reads CASRLQGSYGYTF. The CDR3 DNA reads TGTGCCAGCAGGCTTCAGGGAAGCTATGGCTACACCTTC.

The J gene is TRBJ2-7, the V gene TRBV28; 10 nucleotides line up with TRBD2. The V gene end was trimmed by 4 bases and the J gene end by 3 bases; junction bases not matched to a gene: 9. This CDR3 has 16 amino acids. The germline gives CDR1 MDHEN, CDR2 SYDVKM. CDR3 in DNA: TGTGCCAGCAGTTCTCCTTCGACTAGCGGGTACTACGAGCAGTACTTC. This encodes CASSSPSTSGYYEQYF.

The J gene is TRBJ2-1, the V gene TRBV9; TRBD2 aligns across 8 bases. From germline, CDR1 is SGDLS and CDR2 YYNGEE. V lost 3 bases to trimming and J lost 5 bases; unmatched junction nucleotides: 4. This CDR3 comprises 14 residues. CDR3 sequence (DNA): TGTGCCAGCAGCGCGTATAGCGGGAACAATGAGCAGTTCTTC. Protein sequence: CASSAYSGNNEQFF.

The chain employs TRBV29-1 and TRBJ1-1; possibly TRBD1 for D (5 bases). V lost 6 bases, J lost 2 bases, and 13 bases lay in between. Germline CDR1 SQVTM, CDR2 ANQGSEA. The CDR3 covers 13 residues. CDR3 amino acids: CSVYGDGNTEAFF. The CDR3 bases are TGCAGCGTGTACGGGGACGGTAACACTGAAGCTTTCTTT.

This clone was seen a single time. The V call is TRBV27, the J call TRBJ1-1; D unresolved. V dropped 3 bases and J dropped 5 bases, with 10 bases sitting between them. Germline CDR1 and CDR2: MNHEY and SMNVEV (reference sequence). The CDR3 extends over 13 amino acids. In nucleotides, the CDR3 is TGTGCCAGCAGTTTTGAGGGAGGGACTGAAGCTTTCTTT. As protein: CASSFEGGTEAFF.

The chain employs TRBV5-1 and TRBJ1-1; weak D call: TRBD1 (5 bases). Germline values: CDR1 SGHRS, CDR2 YFSETQ. The V end lost 0 bases, the J end lost 1 base, and 7 bases lay between the germline ends. The CDR3 sequence is 14 residues long. CDR3 region: CASSLEGRNTEAFF. CDR3 nucleotide sequence: TGCGCCAGCAGCTTGGAGGGACGGAACACTGAAGCTTTCTTT.

The J gene is TRBJ1-2, the V gene TRBV5-1; TRBD1 matches at 12 bases. CDR1 SGHRS and CDR2 YFSETQ come from the germline V gene. This CDR3 is 18 amino acids long. The junction had 10 bases not matched to a gene; V was cut back by 0 bases and J by 4 bases. CDR3 loop: CASSLAPGQGARSYGYTF. The CDR3 nucleotides are TGCGCCAGCAGCTTGGCGCCGGGACAGGGGGCGCGAAGCTATGGCTACACCTTC.

V gene TRBV20-1 combines with J gene TRBJ2-5; no definite D call. CDR3 length: 10 amino acids. The ends were cut back, 5 bases at V and 5 bases at J, with 6 bases in the middle. Germline V gene lookup returns CDR1 DFQATT and CDR2 SNEGSKA (reference sequence). The CDR3 region has the DNA TGCAGTGCTCCCCGCGAGACCCAGTACTTC. It codes for CSAPRETQYF.

This chain links TRBV10-3 with TRBJ1-2, with D maybe TRBD1 (5 bases). The CDR3 has 13 residues. The V gene lost 0 bases and the J gene lost 8 bases, with 10 bases spanning the gap. Per the germline V gene, CDR1 is ENHRY and CDR2 is SYGVKD. The CDR3 loop reads CAISESPEGGYTF. CDR3 in DNA: TGTGCCATCAGTGAGTCGCCCGAGGGGGGCTACACCTTC.

The CDR3: CASSSVTGPGAEAFF. The CDR3 region has the DNA TGTGCCAGCAGCTCGGTGACAGGGCCGGGCGCTGAAGCTTTCTTT. The chain uses TRBV21-1 and TRBJ1-1; TRBD1, the table's D call, lacks a check against the DNA. TRBV21-1 is recorded as a pseudogene. The CDR3 is 15 amino acids.

The chain carries TRBV2 and TRBJ2-2; 7 bases agree with TRBD1. J was trimmed by 2 bases and V by 10 bases; bases with no gene match: 4. Germline V lookup: CDR1 SNHLY, CDR2 FYNNEI. The CDR3 runs 13 residues. Here the CDR3 reads CATRDSNTGELFF. CDR3 nucleotides: TGTGCCACCAGGGACAGCAACACCGGGGAGCTGTTTTTT.

The chain couples TRBV27 to TRBJ2-7, with TRBD2 identical over 13 bases. CDR3 length equals 15 residues. The germline V gene has CDR1 MNHEY and CDR2 SMNVEV (reference sequence). V shed 6 bases and J 7 bases; nucleotides not matched to a gene: 9. CDR3: CASRYGLAGEGEQYF. As DNA, the CDR3 is TGTGCCAGCAGATACGGACTAGCGGGAGAGGGAGAGCAGTACTTC.

The chain carries TRBV5-6 and TRBJ1-5; TRBD1 is a possible D gene (5 bases). The CDR3 is 16 amino acids. V dropped 1 base and J dropped 0 bases, with 11 bases sitting between them. Germline CDR1 is SGHDT and CDR2 is YYEEEE. The DNA of the CDR3 is TGTGCCAGCAGCTTGAGGGGAGGCTATAGCAATCAGCCCCAGCATTTT. As protein: CASSLRGGYSNQPQHF. The full variable domain, its missing parts supplied by reference TRBV5-6 and TRBJ1-5, is DAGVTQSPTHLIKTRGQQVTLRCSPKSGHDTVSWYQQALGQGPQFIFQYYEEEERQRGNFPDRFSGHQFPNYSSELNVNALLLGDSALYLCASSLRGGYSNQPQHFGDGTRLSIL.

V and J are TRBV28 and TRBJ1-5; D gene ambiguous. V was clipped by 6 bases and J by 4 bases, with 16 bases between them. Germline V gene sequence: CDR1 MDHEN, CDR2 SYDVKM. This CDR3 has 15 residues. The CDR3 nucleotides read TGTGCCAGCAGCCATCCTAGCCTAGATAATCAGCCCCAGCATTTT. It is translated as CASSHPSLDNQPQHF.

This clone appeared many times. This sequence joins TRBV27 and TRBJ2-1; 7 nucleotides line up with TRBD2. V was pared by 6 bases and J by 5 bases, with 7 bases of the junction left unmatched. Germline V gives CDR1 MNHEY, CDR2 SMNVEV (reference sequence). CDR3 length: 14 residues. Written as DNA, the CDR3 is TGTGCCAGCAGGTGGGACTACCGTAACAATGAGCAGTTCTTC. Residues: CASRWDYRNNEQFF.

This chain joins TRBV29-1 and TRBJ2-5; 7 bases align to TRBD2. The CDR3 is made up of 13 amino acids. V was clipped by 3 bases and J by 2 bases; unmatched bases: 3. Per germline, CDR1 SQVTM and CDR2 ANQGSEA. CDR3 sequence: CSVDVGGQETQYF. The CDR3 DNA follows: TGCAGCGTTGATGTGGGGGGGCAAGAGACCCAGTACTTC.

This chain uses TRBV29-1 with TRBJ2-1, with 9 bases identical to TRBD2. Trimming at V came to 2 bases and at J to 8 bases, leaving 7 bases not matched to a gene. The CDR3 is 14 residues long. The V gene's germline CDR1 is SQVTM and CDR2 ANQGSEA. The CDR3: CSVEFSGRTYEQFF. As DNA, the CDR3 is TGCAGCGTTGAATTTAGCGGGAGAACATATGAGCAGTTCTTC.

The V call is TRBV7-2, the J call TRBJ2-7; 8 nucleotides match TRBD1. Germline V gene data show CDR1 as SGHTA and CDR2 as FQGNSA. The CDR3 consists of 16 residues. Trimming cost V 1 base and J 3 bases; bases outside gene matches: 8. This CDR3 is CASSLDPGQASYEQYF. The CDR3 DNA follows: TGTGCCAGCAGCTTAGACCCGGGACAGGCCAGCTACGAGCAGTACTTC.

The V and J genes are TRBV7-9 and TRBJ2-7; D is undetermined. Trimming removed 3 bases from V and 7 bases from J, with 13 bases in between. Per the germline V gene, CDR1 is SEHNR and CDR2 is FQNEAQ (reference sequence). The CDR3 contains 13 residues. The CDR3 coding sequence is TGTGCCAGCAGCTTCAACGGCCCTGGGGAGCAGTACTTC. This translates into CASSFNGPGEQYF.

The V and J genes are TRBV29-1 and TRBJ2-1, with D uncertain. CDR3 length: 11 amino acids. With 4 bases removed from V and 7 bases from J, the gap between germline ends came to 8 bases. The V gene's germline CDR1 is SQVTM and CDR2 ANQGSEA. The CDR3 region has the DNA TGCAGCGTTGTAAGGCAGAATGAGCAGTTCTTC. Encoded protein: CSVVRQNEQFF.

The V call is TRBV29-1, the J call TRBJ2-1; no clear D. The CDR3 contains 14 residues. The V end was cut by 6 bases, the J end by 0 bases, with 12 bases between. Looked up from germline, CDR1 is SQVTM and CDR2 is ANQGSEA. CDR3 sequence reads: CSVLPTGSYNEQFF. In DNA form, the CDR3 reads TGCAGCGTCCTTCCGACGGGCTCCTACAATGAGCAGTTCTTC.

The V and J genes are TRBV10-2 and TRBJ2-4; a weak D match, TRBD2 (6 bases). V lost 0 bases and J 5 bases, leaving 8 bases between the germline ends. This CDR3 comprises 14 residues. Germline V gives CDR1 WSHSY, CDR2 SAAADI. CDR3 protein: CASSESGTQNIQYF. The CDR3 DNA sequence: TGCGCCAGCAGTGAGTCTGGGACTCAAAACATTCAGTACTTC.